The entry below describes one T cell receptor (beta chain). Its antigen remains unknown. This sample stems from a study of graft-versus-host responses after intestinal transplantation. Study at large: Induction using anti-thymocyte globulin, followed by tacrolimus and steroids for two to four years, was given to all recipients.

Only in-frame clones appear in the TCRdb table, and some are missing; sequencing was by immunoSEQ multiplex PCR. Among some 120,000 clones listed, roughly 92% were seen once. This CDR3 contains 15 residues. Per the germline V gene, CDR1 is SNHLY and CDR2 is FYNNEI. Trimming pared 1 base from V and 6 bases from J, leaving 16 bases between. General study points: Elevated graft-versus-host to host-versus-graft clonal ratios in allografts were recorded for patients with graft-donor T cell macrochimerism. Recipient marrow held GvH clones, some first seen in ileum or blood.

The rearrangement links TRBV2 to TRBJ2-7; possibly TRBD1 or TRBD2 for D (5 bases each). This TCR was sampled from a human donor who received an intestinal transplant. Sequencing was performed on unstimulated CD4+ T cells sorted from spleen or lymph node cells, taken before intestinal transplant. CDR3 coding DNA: TGTGCCAGCAGTGAAGTGCCCGGGTCGGGGCGCGAGCAGTACTTC. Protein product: CASSEVPGSGREQYF.